This entry concerns a single T cell receptor beta chain. What this receptor recognizes is not known. One base away there is no much larger clone; base qualities are not given. Via the germline V gene, CDR1 is MDHEN and CDR2 SYDVKM. Ends trimmed: V by 5 bases, J by 4 bases; bases unmatched to a gene: 12. The CDR3 starts with the cysteine, ends with the phenylalanine, and has 16 residues. Only the CDR3 part of the read is kept: 48 bases, read in frame from the first base. The sample originates from a study of blood T cell repertoires in COVID-19 (dated by TCRdb to about 2020). For the wider study: Samples covering the acute and convalescent phases of COVID-19 were provided by collaborators in the United States, Italy and Spain. The material from the prospective study consisted of cDNA or gDNA derived from T cells, B-cell-depleted T cells, or PBMCs. Subjects who had been exposed to COVID-19, were actively infected with it, or had recovered from it provided the deeply sampled blood TCRbeta repertoires that made up the dataset. The repertoires were released in a freely available public database meant as a resource for research on the immune response to SARS-CoV-2. The samples were drawn from the first 160 participants of the ongoing ImmuneRACE study and from about 1,200 subjects provided by 6 global collaborators. A de-identified subject ID, COVID-19 status, age in years and sex were almost always included in the sample metadata. Where available, HLA class I and class II types were taken from metadata supplied by the sample provider and were not determined by assay-based typing. The investigation overall reported the following: How much clinical and demographic metadata was included differed by source and by participant, and the metadata was provided uncurated.

Whole blood was collected in K2EDTA tubes by collaborating institutions according to the institutions' own protocols. For TCRbeta analysis, collaborator samples were shipped as frozen whole blood, as isolated PBMCs, or as DNA extracted from either sample type. The immunoSEQ Assay, a bias-controlled multiplex PCR, was used to amplify TCRbeta CDR3 regions from genomic DNA. The study's processing was this. The number of nucleated cells in each sample was estimated from the amplification of reference gene primers within the assay. Sequence reads were collapsed and filtered to measure the absolute abundance of every unique TCRbeta CDR3 rearrangement. Productive Simpson clonality was computed per sample as the square root of Simpson's diversity index over productive rearrangements. TCRdb's version of the immuneACCESS table is confined to in-frame rearrangements and falls short of the full clone set. An unresolved V gene accounts for under half of the shortfall where checked; the remainder is of unknown origin. V, J and clone size are those of that table, while D and trimming were read from the DNA. Here the sample has about 190,000 clones; around 79% occur a single time. Around 12% of the sample goes to the ten largest clones.

This sequence was found in a woman in her fifties or sixties with acute or convalescent COVID-19. Sequencing was performed on peripheral blood. The sequence links TRBV28 to TRBJ1-1, and 8 bases in between align with TRBD1. CDR3 region: CASSGTGFVGGTEAFF. The sequenced DNA: TGTGCCAGCAGTGGGACAGGTTTCGTAGGAGGCACTGAAGCTTTCTTT.